This TCR beta chain was sequenced for a study of T-cell reconstitution after alpha-beta-depleted transplantation in children. This clonotype occurred many times. Its target is not known. Findings and limits, study-wide: Expanded clones from the graft, numbering several hundred, reportedly supplied alpha-beta T cells about two months after transplant. Diversity and T-cell counts at one year after transplant derived mostly from new T cells. Some patients' high day-60 TCRbeta diversity was traced to surviving recipient T cells and thymic progenitors.

Unique molecular identifiers were incorporated during preparation of the TCRbeta library. TCRdb fed the PCR reads into MiXCR, producing one record per CDR3 protein. Of a few hundred thousand distinct CDR3 sequences in the sample, approximately 10% were seen once. This CDR3 region has 12 residues. The V gene lost 6 bases and the J gene lost 5 bases, with 14 bases spanning the gap. The germline V gene has CDR1 DFQATT and CDR2 SNEGSKA (reference sequence). This clonotype originated in a male patient under 10 years old who had a stem cell transplant for chronic granulomatous disease, so the T cells may come from the graft donor. This chain links TRBV20-1 with TRBJ2-7; D might be TRBD2 (6 bases). Specimen: peripheral blood, collected 180 days after TCRalphabeta/CD19-depleted stem cell transplant. In DNA form, the CDR3 reads TGCAGTGCATGGACTATCGACAACGAGCAGTACTTC. Its translation is CSAWTIDNEQYF.